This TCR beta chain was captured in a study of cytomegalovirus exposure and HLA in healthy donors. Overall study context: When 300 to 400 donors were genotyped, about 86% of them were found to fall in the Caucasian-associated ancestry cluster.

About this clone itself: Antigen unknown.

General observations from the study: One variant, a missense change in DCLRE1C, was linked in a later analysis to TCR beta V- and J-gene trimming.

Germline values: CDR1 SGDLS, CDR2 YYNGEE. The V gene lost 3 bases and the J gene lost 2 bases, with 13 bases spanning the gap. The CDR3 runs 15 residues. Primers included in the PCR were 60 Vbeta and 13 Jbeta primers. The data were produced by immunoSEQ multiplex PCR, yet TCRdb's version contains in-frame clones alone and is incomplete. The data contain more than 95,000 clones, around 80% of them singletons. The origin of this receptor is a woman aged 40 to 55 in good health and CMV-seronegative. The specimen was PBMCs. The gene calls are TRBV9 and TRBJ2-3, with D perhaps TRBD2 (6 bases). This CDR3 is CASSARDLDTDTQYF. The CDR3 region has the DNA TGTGCCAGCAGCGCACGGGACTTAGACACAGATACGCAGTATTTT.